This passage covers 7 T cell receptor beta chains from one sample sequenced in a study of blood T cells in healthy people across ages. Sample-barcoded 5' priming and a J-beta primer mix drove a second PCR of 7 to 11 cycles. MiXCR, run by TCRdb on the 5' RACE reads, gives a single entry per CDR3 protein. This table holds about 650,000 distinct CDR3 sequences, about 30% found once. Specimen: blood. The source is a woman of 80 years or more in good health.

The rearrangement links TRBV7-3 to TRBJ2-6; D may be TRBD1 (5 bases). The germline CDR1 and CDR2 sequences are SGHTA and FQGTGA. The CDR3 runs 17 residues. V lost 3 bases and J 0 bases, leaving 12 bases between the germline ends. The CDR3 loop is CASSLRQQISGANVLTF. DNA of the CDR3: TGTGCCAGCAGCTTGCGACAGCAAATCTCTGGGGCCAACGTCCTGACTTTC.

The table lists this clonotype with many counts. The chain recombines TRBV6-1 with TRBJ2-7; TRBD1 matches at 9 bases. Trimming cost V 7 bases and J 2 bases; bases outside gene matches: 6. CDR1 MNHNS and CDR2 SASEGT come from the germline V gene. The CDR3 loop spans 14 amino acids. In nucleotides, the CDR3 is TGTGCCAGCAATTGGGACAGGGAAACCTACGAGCAGTACTTC. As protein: CASNWDRETYEQYF.

For the CDR3, the DNA is TGTGCCTGCCATCCGGGACAGCAAAACACTGAAGCTTTCTTT. Its translation: CACHPGQQNTEAFF. The chain combines TRBV30 with TRBJ1-1; 7 nucleotides agree with TRBD1. The CDR3 sequence is 14 residues long. Germline CDR1 and CDR2: GTSNPN and SVGIG (reference sequence). Losses at the gene ends were 6 bases for V and 2 bases for J; bases not matched to a gene: 9. Full variable domain (outside the CDR3, taken from reference TRBV30 and TRBJ1-1): SQTIHQWPATLVQPVGSPLSLECTVEGTSNPNLYWYRQAAGRGLQLLFYSVGIGQISSEVPQNLSASRPQDRQFILSSKKLLLSDSGFYLCACHPGQQNTEAFFGQGTRLTVV.

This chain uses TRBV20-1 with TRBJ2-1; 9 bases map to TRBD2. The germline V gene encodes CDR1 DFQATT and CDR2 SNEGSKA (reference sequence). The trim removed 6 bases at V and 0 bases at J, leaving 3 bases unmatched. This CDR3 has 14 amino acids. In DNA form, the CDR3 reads TGCAGTGCCCATAGCGGGGGCTCCTACAATGAGCAGTTCTTC. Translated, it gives CSAHSGGSYNEQFF.

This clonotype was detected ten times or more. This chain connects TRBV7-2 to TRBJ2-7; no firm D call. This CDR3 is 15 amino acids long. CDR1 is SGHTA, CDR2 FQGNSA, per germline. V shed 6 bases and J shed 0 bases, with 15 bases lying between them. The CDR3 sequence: CASSLRTESSYEQYF. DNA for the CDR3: TGTGCCAGCAGTCTTAGGACGGAGAGCTCCTACGAGCAGTACTTC.

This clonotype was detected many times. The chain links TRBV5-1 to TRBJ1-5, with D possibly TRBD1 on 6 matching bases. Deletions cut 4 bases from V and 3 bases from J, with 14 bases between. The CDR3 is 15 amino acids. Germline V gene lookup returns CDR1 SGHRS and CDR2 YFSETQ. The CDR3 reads CASSPNGGPNQPQHF. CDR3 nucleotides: TGCGCCAGCAGCCCGAACGGGGGGCCCAATCAGCCCCAGCATTTT.

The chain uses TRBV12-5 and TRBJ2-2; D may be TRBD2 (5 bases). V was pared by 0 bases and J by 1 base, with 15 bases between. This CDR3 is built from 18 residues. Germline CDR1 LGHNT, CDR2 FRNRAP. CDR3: CASGLVRGPRKNTGELFF. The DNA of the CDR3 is TGTGCTAGTGGTTTGGTACGGGGTCCCAGAAAGAACACCGGGGAGCTGTTTTTT. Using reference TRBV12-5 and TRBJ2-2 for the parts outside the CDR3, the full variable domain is DARVTQTPRHKVTEMGQEVTMRCQPILGHNTVFWYRQTMMQGLELLAYFRNRAPLDDSGMPKDRFSAEMPDATLATLKIQPSEPRDSAVYFCASGLVRGPRKNTGELFFGEGSRLTVL.